The T cell receptor beta chain described here comes from a study of brain T cells in children with intractable seizures. Germline values: CDR1 MDHEN, CDR2 SYDVKM. Counting both end residues, the CDR3 totals 19 amino acids. Surgery cases with the highest brain T cell transcript signatures were chosen for sequencing. Here immunoSEQ multiplex PCR was the method, and the copy in TCRdb shows in-frame clones only, minus some. This table holds tens of thousands of clones, just over 90% found once. Turning to this clone: Because the CDR3's place on the DNA is in doubt, the DNA is left out and the CDR3 is given as listed by TCRdb.

The V and J genes are TRBV28 and TRBJ2-4; TRBD1 is the table's D call and was not checked against the DNA. The source was peripheral blood, collected at surgery. The sequence was collected from a boy in the first two years of life with tuberous sclerosis and intractable seizures. The CDR3 loop is CASSSSGQGEWYDKNIQYF.